What follows are 32 T cell receptor beta chains derived from one specimen sequenced in a study of blood T cell repertoires in COVID-19. Profiling relied on immunoSEQ multiplex PCR, and the TCRdb table lists in-frame clones only, not all of them. The table has 300,000 or so clones, 80% to 90% seen once; the top ten hold approximately 7.8%. The sample was peripheral blood. Source of these receptors: a woman in her 50s who had recovered from COVID-19.

The chain joins TRBV5-1 to TRBJ2-7, with D unresolved. Germline loops: CDR1 SGHRS, CDR2 YFSETQ. This CDR3 has 15 amino acids. V gave up 4 bases and J gave up 2 bases, with 16 bases separating them. The CDR3 region has the DNA TGCGCCAGCAGCCCCCGCGGTAAAATACCCTACGAGCAGTACTTC. It codes for CASSPRGKIPYEQYF. The full variable domain, rest sourced from reference TRBV5-1 and TRBJ2-7, is KAGVTQTPRYLIKTRGQQVTLSCSPISGHRSVSWYQQTPGQGLQFLFEYFSETQRNKGNFPGRFSGRQFSNSRSEMNVSTLELGDSALYLCASSPRGKIPYEQYFGPGTRLTVT.

The V call is TRBV6-5, the J call TRBJ1-1, with a weak D call TRBD1 (6 bases). The CDR3 length is 10 residues. Trimming stripped 5 bases from V and 14 bases from J, with 12 bases between. Germline V gene lookup returns CDR1 MNHEY and CDR2 SVGAGI. CDR3 coding DNA: TGTGCCAGCAGTCTAGGGGGGGTATTCTTT. It yields the protein CASSLGGVFF.

The chain links TRBV7-3 to TRBJ2-1, with TRBD2 as a possible D gene (5 bases). V was clipped by 2 bases and J by 4 bases, with 6 bases between them. CDR1 SGHTA and CDR2 FQGTGA come from the germline V gene. CDR3 size: 13 residues. In DNA form, the CDR3 reads TGTGCCAGCAGCTTAGGGGAGTACAATGAGCAGTTCTTC. Amino acid sequence: CASSLGEYNEQFF.

Note on this clone: The same CDR3 can be traced to other DNA sequences in this sample. V is TRBV7-9 and J is TRBJ1-1, with D tentatively TRBD1 (5 bases). Trimming left V 1 base short and J 1 base short, with 7 bases between. Looked up from germline, CDR1 is SEHNR and CDR2 is FQNEAQ (reference sequence). This CDR3 is 14 amino acids long. The CDR3 spells CASSLGQGNTEAFF. CDR3 DNA: TGTGCCAGCAGCTTAGGGCAGGGGAACACTGAAGCTTTCTTT.

The gene calls are TRBV9 and TRBJ1-4; 9 nucleotides agree with TRBD1. Germline V lookup: CDR1 SGDLS, CDR2 YYNGEE. With 0 bases clipped from V and 6 bases from J, the junction kept 3 bases outside the gene matches. The length of the CDR3 is 15 residues. The CDR3 reads CASSVDRGPDEKLFF. CDR3 coding DNA: TGTGCCAGCAGCGTAGACAGGGGGCCGGATGAAAAACTGTTTTTT.

This clone showed up just once. The gene calls are TRBV11-2 and TRBJ2-1; D unclear. The V gene lost 0 bases and the J gene lost 0 bases, with 15 bases spanning the gap. Per germline, CDR1 SGHAT and CDR2 FQNNGV. The CDR3 has 18 amino acids. The DNA for the CDR3 is TGTGCCAGCAGCTTAGAGTGGAGCTATTCCTTCTCCTACAATGAGCAGTTCTTC. Translating gives CASSLEWSYSFSYNEQFF.

This chain connects TRBV6-2 or TRBV6-3 to TRBJ1-2; possible D gene TRBD1, 5 bases. Deletions cut 6 bases from V and 3 bases from J, with 8 bases between. Germline loops: CDR1 MNHEY, CDR2 SVGEGT. There are 12 residues in the CDR3. The CDR3 DNA follows: TGTGCCAGCAGCCAGGGAGACTATGGCTACACCTTC. The encoded protein is CASSQGDYGYTF.

The chain employs TRBV27 and TRBJ2-5; tentatively, D is TRBD2 (5 bases). This CDR3 contains 14 residues. V was pared by 3 bases and J by 5 bases, with 13 bases between. Germline V gene data show CDR1 as MNHEY and CDR2 as SMNVEV (reference sequence). In nucleotides, the CDR3 is TGTGCCAGCAGTTTCGGAGGCCTCGCGGAGACCCAGTACTTC. Amino acid sequence: CASSFGGLAETQYF.

V is TRBV3-1 (or the pseudogene TRBV3-2) and J is TRBJ2-2, with TRBD2 matching over 14 bases. Unmatched junction bases numbered 4, after V lost 4 bases and J lost 0 bases. There are 18 residues in the CDR3. Germline V CDR1 and CDR2: LGHDT, YNNKEL (reference sequence). The CDR3 loop is CASSPSTSGGANTGELFF. Here the CDR3 DNA reads TGTGCCAGCAGCCCTTCGACTAGCGGGGGGGCGAACACCGGGGAGCTGTTTTTT.

The chain carries TRBV6-5 and TRBJ2-2; a possible D gene is TRBD1 (6 bases). CDR1 is MNHEY and CDR2 is SVGAGI in the germline V gene. Trimming cost V 6 bases and J 2 bases, with 10 bases left between them. The CDR3 consists of 14 residues. CDR3 nucleotide sequence: TGTGCCAGCAGAAAGGACAGAAACACCGGGGAGCTGTTTTTT. Its translation is CASRKDRNTGELFF.

This chain links TRBV4-3 with TRBJ1-5; D uncertain. The CDR3 is 16 amino acids. The V gene's germline CDR1 is LGHNA and CDR2 YSLEER. Trimming stripped 0 bases from V and 4 bases from J, with 13 bases between. The CDR3 region has the DNA TGCGCCAGCAGCCAAGATTTATCCGGGTCTAATCAGCCCCAGCATTTT. Its protein product is CASSQDLSGSNQPQHF.

This clone has a handful of counts. The rearrangement joins TRBV7-2 to TRBJ1-1; D ambiguous. This CDR3 is 13 amino acids long. V lost 1 base and J 0 bases, leaving 3 bases between the germline ends. From germline, CDR1 is SGHTA and CDR2 FQGNSA. DNA of the CDR3: TGTGCCAGCAGCTTAGACATGAACACTGAAGCTTTCTTT. Its translation: CASSLDMNTEAFF.

V gene TRBV30 combines with J gene TRBJ2-7; 12 bases are a match to TRBD2. Germline V CDR1 and CDR2: GTSNPN, SVGIG (reference sequence). The CDR3 length is 15 residues. After removal of 1 base from V and 3 bases from J, the junction contained 4 bases not matched to a gene. In nucleotides, the CDR3 is TGTGCCTGGAGTGGGGGACTAGCGGGTATCTACGAGCAGTACTTC. As protein: CAWSGGLAGIYEQYF. Full variable domain (remainder filled in from reference TRBV30 and TRBJ2-7): SQTIHQWPATLVQPVGSPLSLECTVEGTSNPNLYWYRQAAGRGLQLLFYSVGIGQISSEVPQNLSASRPQDRQFILSSKKLLLSDSGFYLCAWSGGLAGIYEQYFGPGTRLTVT.

This clone was recorded only once. The chain carries TRBV18 and TRBJ2-5; 10 bases line up with TRBD1. CDR1 and CDR2 from the germline V gene are KGHSH and LQKENI. V gave up 0 bases and J gave up 1 base; unmatched junction bases: 11. This CDR3 has 19 amino acids. DNA of the CDR3: TGTGCCAGCTCACCACCGTTGACAGGGGGCGTCTTTGGCCAAGAGACCCAGTACTTC. Translated: CASSPPLTGGVFGQETQYF. Based on the CDR3 plus reference TRBV18 and TRBJ2-5, the full variable domain is NAGVMQNPRHLVRRRGQEARLRCSPMKGHSHVYWYRQLPEEGLKFMVYLQKENIIDESGMPKERFSAEFPKEGPSILRIQQVVRGDSAAYFCASSPPLTGGVFGQETQYFGPGTRLLVL.

J is TRBJ2-3 and V is TRBV6-5, with 9 nucleotides matching TRBD1. The CDR3 has 14 residues. Germline V CDR1 and CDR2: MNHEY, SVGAGI. V shed 5 bases and J 7 bases; nucleotides not matched to a gene: 7. The CDR3 sequence is CASSSRDRDNTQYF. As DNA, the CDR3 is TGTGCCAGCAGTAGCCGGGACAGGGACAATACGCAGTATTTT.

The chain joins TRBV6-5 to TRBJ2-7, with a weak D call TRBD2 (5 bases). CDR3 length equals 14 residues. Germline-derived CDR1 and CDR2 are MNHEY and SVGAGI. V was pared by 2 bases and J by 5 bases, with 13 bases between. In nucleotides, the CDR3 is TGTGCCAGCAGTTACCCAGGAGGAAGCGACGAGCAGTACTTC. Its translation: CASSYPGGSDEQYF.

The chain uses TRBV7-9 and TRBJ2-5, with a weak D call TRBD2 (6 bases). V lost 5 bases and J lost 2, with 9 bases in between. In germline, CDR1 is SEHNR, CDR2 FQNEAQ (reference sequence). The CDR3 extends over 13 amino acids. For the CDR3, the DNA is TGTGCCAGCAGCAGAGCGGGTCAAGAGACCCAGTACTTC. Its translation: CASSRAGQETQYF.

A single count supports this clone. The J gene is TRBJ2-7, the V gene TRBV7-8; 7 nucleotides line up with TRBD1. Trimming at V came to 1 base and at J to 6 bases, leaving 12 bases not matched to a gene. This CDR3 has 16 amino acids. The germline gives CDR1 SGHVS, CDR2 FQNEAQ. CDR3 sequence: CASSLGTRGIAREQYF. The DNA of the CDR3 is TGTGCCAGCAGCTTAGGAACCAGGGGGATCGCTCGCGAGCAGTACTTC. Drawing the rest from reference TRBV7-8 and TRBJ2-7, the complete variable domain is GAGVSQSPRYKVAKRGQDVALRCDPISGHVSLFWYQQALGQGPEFLTYFQNEAQLDKSGLPSDRFFAERPEGSVSTLKIQRTQQEDSAVYLCASSLGTRGIAREQYFGPGTRLTVT.

The chain has TRBV24-1 and TRBJ2-3, with TRBD2 matching 7 bases. Germline CDR1 reads KGHDR; CDR2 reads SFDVKD. V shed 3 bases and J 0 bases; nucleotides not matched to a gene: 5. The CDR3 loop spans 16 amino acids. The CDR3 loop is CATSDGGGYSTDTQYF. CDR3 sequence (DNA): TGTGCCACCAGTGATGGGGGGGGTTATAGCACAGATACGCAGTATTTT.

CDR3 in amino acids: CASSQPGTSGTDTQYF. The CDR3 DNA reads as TGTGCCAGCAGCCAACCCGGGACTAGCGGAACAGATACGCAGTATTTT. The chain uses TRBV3-1 (or the pseudogene TRBV3-2) and TRBJ2-3; 11 bases are a match to TRBD2. CDR3 size: 16 residues. CDR1 LGHDT and CDR2 YNNKEL come from the germline V gene (reference sequence). J gave up 3 bases and V 2 bases, and 4 bases lay outside the gene matches.

V usage is TRBV10-3 and J usage is TRBJ2-1; D is possibly TRBD1 (5 bases). The V and J ends lost 3 bases and 2 bases respectively, with 14 bases between them. Per the germline V gene, CDR1 is ENHRY and CDR2 is SYGVKD. This CDR3 region has 16 residues. The CDR3 region has the DNA TGTGCCATCAGTGATTTGGGGCCTAGTGCCTACAATGAGCAGTTCTTC. Protein: CAISDLGPSAYNEQFF.

This clone was recorded only once. The chain employs TRBV2 and TRBJ1-1; 8 bases are a match to TRBD1. The V segment lost 8 bases and the J segment 1 base; nucleotides outside the gene matches: 12. Looked up from germline, CDR1 is SNHLY and CDR2 is FYNNEI. The CDR3 totals 16 residues. CDR3 in amino acids: CASRSETGVRNTEAFF. For the CDR3, the DNA is TGTGCCAGCCGGTCCGAGACAGGGGTAAGGAACACTGAAGCTTTCTTT.

The genes are TRBV7-9 and TRBJ1-2; 10 bases are shared with TRBD1. V gave up 5 bases and J gave up 8 bases; unmatched junction bases: 8. Germline V gene lookup returns CDR1 SEHNR and CDR2 FQNEAQ (reference sequence). The CDR3 consists of 14 residues. The CDR3 bases are TGTGCCAGCAGCCTAAGAGACAGGGGGCAGGGCTACACCTTC. As protein: CASSLRDRGQGYTF.

The V gene is TRBV4-3, the J gene TRBJ1-3, with D perhaps TRBD1 (5 bases). The V gene's germline CDR1 is LGHNA and CDR2 YSLEER. The CDR3 loop spans 18 amino acids. Trimming stripped 4 bases from V and 4 bases from J, with 23 bases between. Here the CDR3 reads CASSLQTGTLSEGNTIYF. The DNA of the CDR3 is TGCGCCAGCAGCCTACAAACCGGGACTTTATCCGAGGGAAACACCATATATTTT.

The V and J genes are TRBV5-6 and TRBJ1-4; D not resolved. CDR3 size: 12 residues. V lost 3 bases and J lost 7, with 7 bases in between. Germline CDR1 and CDR2: SGHDT and YYEEEE. The CDR3 sequence: CASSSRREKLFF. The CDR3 DNA reads TGTGCCAGCAGCTCGCGCCGTGAAAAACTGTTTTTT.

The rearrangement joins TRBV6-1 to TRBJ1-3; D unresolved. The CDR3 extends over 13 amino acids. Germline-derived CDR1 and CDR2 are MNHNS and SASEGT. V was trimmed by 2 bases and J by 3 bases, leaving 5 bases between them. For the CDR3, the DNA is TGTGCCAGCAGTGAATTGAGTGGAAACACCATATATTTT. Protein: CASSELSGNTIYF.

The gene calls are TRBV6-6 and TRBJ2-5, with 7 positions matching TRBD1. Germline V gives CDR1 MNHNY, CDR2 SVGAGI (reference sequence). The J segment lost 3 bases and the V segment lost 6 bases, leaving 4 bases of the junction unmatched. The CDR3 length is 13 residues. The CDR3 DNA follows: TGTGCCAGCAGACCTACAGGGGAAGAGACCCAGTACTTC. This encodes CASRPTGEETQYF.

The chain couples TRBV18 to TRBJ2-3; 9 bases line up with TRBD2. Germline CDR1 KGHSH, CDR2 LQKENI. The CDR3 loop spans 21 amino acids. The trim removed 0 bases at V and 5 bases at J, leaving 21 bases unmatched. The CDR3 loop reads CASSPPFSPTSGRNPVDTQYF. CDR3 nucleotide sequence: TGTGCCAGCTCACCACCATTTTCACCTACTAGCGGGCGTAACCCAGTAGATACGCAGTATTTT.

The chain employs TRBV2 and TRBJ1-2; TRBD1 matches 7 bases. The CDR3 covers 14 residues. V dropped 6 bases and J dropped 4; count of bases not matched to a gene: 8. In germline, CDR1 is SNHLY, CDR2 FYNNEI. CDR3 bases: TGTGCCAGCAGCTTCACAGGGGTGGGCTATGGCTACACCTTC. As protein: CASSFTGVGYGYTF.

The chain is built from TRBV28 and TRBJ1-5, with TRBD1 identical over 8 bases. The CDR3 sequence is 16 residues long. V was pared by 4 bases and J by 4 bases, with 9 bases of the junction left unmatched. Germline CDR1 and CDR2: MDHEN and SYDVKM. For the CDR3, the DNA is TGTGCCAGCAGTTATCGAAACAGGGGGTTAAATCAGCCCCAGCATTTT. This translates into CASSYRNRGLNQPQHF. Full variable domain (missing parts from reference TRBV28 and TRBJ1-5): DVKVTQSSRYLVKRTGEKVFLECVQDMDHENMFWYRQDPGLGLRLIYFSYDVKMKEKGDIPEGYSVSREKKERFSLILESASTNQTSMYLCASSYRNRGLNQPQHFGDGTRLSIL.

This chain joins TRBV28 and TRBJ1-1; unclear D gene. In germline, CDR1 is MDHEN, CDR2 SYDVKM. CDR3 length: 11 amino acids. Trimming took 6 bases from V and 8 from J, leaving 10 bases between them. CDR3 in DNA: TGTGCCAGCAGCAATCCCAGAGAAGCTTTCTTT. Residues: CASSNPREAFF.

The chain uses TRBV28 and TRBJ2-3, with D unresolved. Trimming removed 7 bases from V and 0 bases from J, with 8 bases in between. CDR3 length equals 13 residues. Germline V gene sequence: CDR1 MDHEN, CDR2 SYDVKM. The CDR3 DNA is TGTGCCAGCAACACCCCGAGCACAGATACGCAGTATTTT. Translating it yields CASNTPSTDTQYF.